The T cell receptor beta chain described here comes from a study of control samples from healthy donors and cancer patients. Only in-frame clones appear in the TCRdb table, and some are missing; sequencing was by immunoSEQ multiplex PCR. The sample has some 94,000 clones, about 86% seen once; the top ten hold about 1.3%. This CDR3 has 13 residues. The germline gives CDR1 MNHNS, CDR2 SASEGT. V was cut by 1 base and J by 5 bases, with 8 bases left in between. The chain combines TRBV6-1 with TRBJ1-1, with D possibly TRBD1 on 5 matching bases. This TCR was sampled from a woman aged 45-65 years in good health. Input material: blood. The DNA for the CDR3 is TGTGCCAGCAGTGAAGTTAGGGGAACTGAAGCTTTCTTT. Its protein product is CASSEVRGTEAFF.